The rows below give T cell receptor beta chains drawn from one sample of a study of OX40 agonist ivuxolimab in advanced cancers. Profiling relied on immunoSEQ multiplex PCR, and the TCRdb table lists in-frame clones only, not all of them. This table holds roughly 19,000 clones, around four fifths found once. The material sequenced was CD4+ or CD8+ T cells sorted from blood, taken in a trial of the OX40 agonist ivuxolimab. The receptors derive from an adult with an advanced solid tumor such as melanoma, head and neck, liver or kidney cancer. Each CDR3 is given with its conserved first and last residue. Fields, in order: J gene, clone size, D gene, V gene, CDR3 protein, CDR3 DNA. D genes are given only for firm matches. Size values are once, few and many counts, or a class for expanded clones, and some rows have none.

>TRBJ2-7|NA|TRBD1|TRBV5-1
CASSLDYRGVSEQYF
TGCGCCAGCAGCTTGGACTACAGGGGCGTTAGCGAGCAGTACTTC
>TRBJ1-1|NA|NA|TRBV28
CASSLNRPEAFF
TGTGCCAGCAGTTTGAACCGCCCCGAAGCTTTCTTT
>TRBJ1-5|NA|NA|TRBV27
CASRMGNQPQHF
TGTGCCAGCAGGATGGGGAATCAGCCCCAGCATTTT
>TRBJ2-7|NA|NA|TRBV7-3
CASSLDHSGIDEQYF
TGTGCCAGCAGCTTAGATCACTCAGGGATTGACGAGCAGTACTTC
>TRBJ2-7|NA|TRBD2|TRBV5-1
CASSIRPDTSGRNREQYF
TGCGCCAGCAGCATCCGTCCTGACACTAGCGGGAGAAATCGCGAGCAGTACTTC
>TRBJ2-3|NA|TRBD1|TRBV5-6
CASSRLGTGGSTDTQYF
TGTGCCAGCAGTCGGTTAGGTACAGGGGGTAGCACAGATACGCAGTATTTT
>TRBJ1-2|NA|NA|TRBV2
CASKHSNYGYTF
TGTGCCAGCAAGCACAGTAACTATGGCTACACCTTC
>TRBJ1-2|NA|NA|TRBV21-1
CASRTWRVGNYGYTF
TGTGCCAGCAGGACCTGGAGGGTCGGCAACTATGGCTACACCTTC
>TRBJ1-5|NA|NA|TRBV19
CASSIQLNQPQHF
TGTGCCAGTAGTATACAGCTCAATCAGCCCCAGCATTTT
>TRBJ2-3|NA|NA|TRBV5-8
CASSLMRGSTDTQYF
TGTGCCAGCAGCTTAATGCGGGGAAGCACAGATACGCAGTATTTT
>TRBJ2-1|NA|TRBD2|TRBV10-1
CASSGSTGGSYNEQFF
TGCGCCAGCAGTGGGTCCACGGGGGGGTCCTACAATGAGCAGTTCTTC
>TRBJ1-2|NA|NA|TRBV2
CASCGDHVYGYTF
TGTGCCAGCTGCGGGGACCATGTCTATGGCTACACCTTC
>TRBJ2-3|NA|NA|TRBV5-6
CASSLWGDTQYF
TGTGCCAGCAGCTTGTGGGGGGATACGCAGTATTTT
>TRBJ1-2|NA|NA|TRBV5-4
CASSLERGNPNYGYTF
TGTGCCAGCAGCTTGGAGCGGGGAAACCCTAACTATGGCTACACCTTC
>TRBJ2-5|NA|NA|TRBV11-2
CASSLGQAQYF
TGTGCCAGCAGCTTAGGTCAGGCCCAGTACTTC
>TRBJ2-1|NA|NA|TRBV13
CASSRDFYNEQFF
TGTGCCAGCAGTCGGGATTTCTACAATGAGCAGTTCTTC
>TRBJ2-2|NA|TRBD2|TRBV28
CASSPTAGLAGVGTGELFF
TGTGCCAGCAGTCCTACGGCGGGACTAGCGGGAGTCGGCACCGGGGAGCTGTTTTTT
>TRBJ1-5|NA|NA|TRBV10-3
CAISEDGDQPQHF
TGTGCCATCAGTGAGGACGGTGATCAGCCCCAGCATTTT
>TRBJ2-3|NA|TRBD2|TRBV10-1
CASSESKSGGRAQYF
TGCGCCAGCAGTGAGTCGAAGTCGGGGGGGCGTGCGCAGTATTTT
>TRBJ2-2|NA|NA|TRBV9
CASSVGVGARTGELFF
TGTGCCAGCAGCGTAGGGGTGGGAGCCCGCACCGGGGAGCTGTTTTTT
>TRBJ1-6|NA|NA|TRBV10-1
CASSESRNRNSPLHF
TGCGCCAGCAGTGAGTCCAGGAATCGTAATTCACCCCTCCACTTT
>TRBJ1-5|NA|TRBD1|TRBV19
CASSGQGGRLSNQPQHF
TGTGCCAGTAGCGGACAGGGGGGCCGTTTGAGCAATCAGCCCCAGCATTTT
>TRBJ1-2|NA|NA|TRBV2
CASSQLGQTTNYGYTF
TGTGCCAGCAGCCAGCTCGGACAAACGACGAACTATGGCTACACCTTC
>TRBJ2-5|few|TRBD1|TRBV9
CASSPGQGREETQYF
TGTGCCAGCAGCCCCGGACAGGGGCGAGAGGAGACCCAGTACTTC
>TRBJ2-3|NA|NA|TRBV2
CASSDYLEGTDTQYF
TGTGCCAGCAGTGATTATTTAGAGGGGACAGATACGCAGTATTTT
>TRBJ2-7|NA|TRBD1|TRBV5-4
CASSLVGQGPYEQYF
TGTGCCAGCAGCTTGGTGGGACAGGGCCCGTACGAGCAGTACTTC
>TRBJ2-2|once|NA|TRBV19
CASSMAGTDTGELFF
TGTGCCAGTAGTATGGCAGGGACCGACACCGGGGAGCTGTTTTTT
>TRBJ1-2|NA|TRBD1|TRBV10-2
CASSDASGQGSIYGYTF
TGCGCCAGCAGTGATGCATCTGGACAGGGGTCCATATATGGCTACACCTTC
>TRBJ2-7|NA|TRBD1|TRBV28
CASSSGQGYEQYF
TGTGCCAGCAGTTCCGGACAGGGGTACGAGCAGTACTTC
>TRBJ2-2|once|NA|TRBV6-4
CASSTRMNTGELFF
TGTGCCAGCAGTACAAGGATGAACACCGGGGAGCTGTTTTTT
>TRBJ1-6|once|NA|TRBV2
CASLDPGGYNSPLHF
TGTGCCAGCCTCGACCCCGGGGGGTATAATTCACCCCTCCACTTT
>TRBJ1-2|NA|NA|TRBV2
CASSAGHPTGYTF
TGTGCCAGCAGTGCGGGACACCCCACCGGCTACACCTTC
>TRBJ1-2|once|NA|TRBV5-6
CASSPKGRANYGYTF
TGTGCCAGCAGCCCGAAGGGCAGGGCTAACTATGGCTACACCTTC
>TRBJ2-3|NA|TRBD2|TRBV19
CASSMAGADTQYF
TGTGCCAGTAGTATGGCGGGGGCAGATACGCAGTATTTT
>TRBJ1-5|once|NA|TRBV9
CASSVAESNQPQHF
TGTGCCAGCAGCGTAGCTGAGAGCAATCAGCCCCAGCATTTT
>TRBJ2-5|NA|TRBD2|TRBV27
CASSLSPAGDQETQYF
TGTGCCAGCAGTTTATCGCCGGCGGGGGATCAAGAGACCCAGTACTTC
>TRBJ1-5|NA|TRBD1|TRBV6-6
CATMTGGSNQPQHF
TGTGCCACCATGACAGGGGGTAGCAATCAGCCCCAGCATTTT
>TRBJ2-7|NA|TRBD1|TRBV7-9
CASSAQGRGGVEQYF
TGTGCCAGCAGCGCACAGGGGAGAGGTGGGGTCGAGCAGTACTTC
>TRBJ2-7|medium-sized|NA|TRBV4-1
CASSQAIGSSYEQYF
TGCGCCAGCAGCCAAGCTATTGGTAGCTCCTACGAGCAGTACTTC
>TRBJ2-1|NA|NA|TRBV2
CASRLQGGYNEQFF
TGTGCCAGCAGACTCCAAGGGGGCTACAATGAGCAGTTCTTC
>TRBJ1-3|NA|NA|TRBV10-3
CAISAQGGNTIYF
TGTGCCATCAGTGCCCAGGGTGGAAACACCATATATTTT
>TRBJ2-2|NA|NA|TRBV18
CASSPPVTGELFF
TGTGCCAGCTCACCACCGGTCACCGGGGAGCTGTTTTTT
>TRBJ1-1|NA|TRBD1|TRBV19
CASSRTGPNTEAFF
TGTGCCAGTAGTAGGACAGGCCCTAACACTGAAGCTTTCTTT
>TRBJ2-7|NA|NA|TRBV11-2
CASSQDRFSNEQYF
TGTGCCAGCAGCCAAGACAGGTTTAGCAACGAGCAGTACTTC